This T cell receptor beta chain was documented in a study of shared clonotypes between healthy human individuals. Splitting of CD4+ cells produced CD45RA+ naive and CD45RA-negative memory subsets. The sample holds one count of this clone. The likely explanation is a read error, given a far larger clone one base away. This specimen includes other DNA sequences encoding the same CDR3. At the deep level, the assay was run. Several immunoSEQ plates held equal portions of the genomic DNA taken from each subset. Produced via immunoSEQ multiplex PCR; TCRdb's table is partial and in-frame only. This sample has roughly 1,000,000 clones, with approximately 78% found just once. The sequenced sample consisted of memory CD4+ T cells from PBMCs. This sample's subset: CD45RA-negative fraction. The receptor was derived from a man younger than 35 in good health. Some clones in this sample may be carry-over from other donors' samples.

The CDR3 DNA sequence: TGTGCCAGCAGCTCGACGGGTTTGGGGGAAAAACTGTTTTTT. Protein sequence: CASSSTGLGEKLFF. J is TRBJ1-4 and V is TRBV7-9; no definite D call. The CDR3 runs to 14 residues. The V end was cut by 4 bases, the J end by 8 bases, with 14 bases between. Germline CDR1 is SEHNR and CDR2 is FQNEAQ (reference sequence). Complete variable domain (other parts from reference TRBV7-9 and TRBJ1-4): DTGVSQNPRHKITKRGQNVTFRCDPISEHNRLYWYRQTLGQGPEFLTYFQNEAQLEKSRLLSDRFSAERPKGSFSTLEIQRTEQGDSAMYLCASSSTGLGEKLFFGSGTQLSVL.